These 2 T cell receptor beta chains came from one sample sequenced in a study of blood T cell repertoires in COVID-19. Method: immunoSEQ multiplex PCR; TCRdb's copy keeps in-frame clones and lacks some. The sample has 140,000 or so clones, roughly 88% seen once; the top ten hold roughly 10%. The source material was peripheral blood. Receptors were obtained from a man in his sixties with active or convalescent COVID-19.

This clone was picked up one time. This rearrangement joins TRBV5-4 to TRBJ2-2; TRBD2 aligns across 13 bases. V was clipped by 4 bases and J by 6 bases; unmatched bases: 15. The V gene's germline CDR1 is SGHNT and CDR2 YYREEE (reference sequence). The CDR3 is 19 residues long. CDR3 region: CASSPGLAGVRINAGELFF. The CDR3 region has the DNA TGTGCCAGCAGCCCAGGACTAGCGGGAGTACGTATTAATGCCGGGGAGCTGTTTTTT.

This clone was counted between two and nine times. CDR3 loop: CSASTVLAGKNIQYF. CDR3 DNA: TGCAGTGCTAGTACTGTTCTAGCGGGCAAAAACATTCAGTACTTC. The V and J genes are TRBV20-1 and TRBJ2-4, with 8 bases matching TRBD2. Trimming at V came to 3 bases and at J to 3 bases, leaving 7 bases not matched to a gene. The germline V gene encodes CDR1 DFQATT and CDR2 SNEGSKA (reference sequence). This CDR3 region has 15 residues.